Below, 29 T cell receptor beta chains from the same sample are listed, as sequenced in a study of glioma-infiltrating T cells after dendritic cell vaccination (dated by TCRdb to the mid-2010s). The library was made by the immunoSEQ multiplex PCR assay. TCRdb retrieved this table from immuneACCESS and kept in-frame rearrangements only. Not all clones are present; in checked studies, unresolved V genes account for under half, and no reason is known for the remainder. The sample table contains more than 95,000 clones; only one count was recorded for roughly 89% of them. Together, the top ten hold 2.7% of the sample. This specimen's time point label, per the study, means: after dendritic cell vaccination, including at tumor progression/relapse. Source: blood, taken after dendritic cell vaccination. These receptors all come from a human donor with glioblastoma.

V is TRBV30 and J is TRBJ1-5; TRBD1 aligns across 9 bases. This CDR3 has 15 residues. Germline loops: CDR1 GTSNPN, CDR2 SVGIG (reference sequence). Losses at the gene ends were 3 bases for V and 2 bases for J; bases not matched to a gene: 5. The CDR3 DNA reads as TGTGCCTGGAGCGACAGGGGGAGGGGCAATCAGCCCCAGCATTTT. Translating gives CAWSDRGRGNQPQHF. Supplemented by reference TRBV30 and TRBJ1-5, the full variable domain reads SQTIHQWPATLVQPVGSPLSLECTVEGTSNPNLYWYRQAAGRGLQLLFYSVGIGQISSEVPQNLSASRPQDRQFILSSKKLLLSDSGFYLCAWSDRGRGNQPQHFGDGTRLSIL.

J is TRBJ2-5 and V is TRBV7-8, with 14 positions matching TRBD2. Germline CDR1 SGHVS, CDR2 FQNEAQ. CDR3 length: 16 amino acids. The V and J ends lost 0 bases and 5 bases, in that order; junction bases with no gene match: 2. This CDR3 reads CASSLAGLAGVETQYF. CDR3 coding DNA: TGTGCCAGCAGCTTAGCGGGACTAGCGGGAGTGGAGACCCAGTACTTC.

The rearrangement joins TRBV19 to TRBJ2-1; TRBD1 matches at 7 bases. Germline lookup yields CDR1 LNHDA and CDR2 SQIVND (reference sequence). Germline trimming cut 4 bases from V and 2 bases from J; bases unmatched to any gene: 8. The CDR3 runs 16 residues. The CDR3 bases are TGTGCCAGTAGTACCTTACAGGGGTCCCCCTACAATGAGCAGTTCTTC. Amino acids: CASSTLQGSPYNEQFF.

The chain combines TRBV18 with TRBJ2-5; 10 nucleotides agree with TRBD1. The germline V gene has CDR1 KGHSH and CDR2 LQKENI. The junction had 7 bases not matched to a gene; V was cut back by 0 bases and J by 6 bases. The CDR3 runs to 16 residues. CDR3 loop: CASSPPMTGGPQTQYF. The CDR3 DNA reads TGTGCCAGCTCACCACCGATGACAGGGGGCCCGCAGACCCAGTACTTC.

The rearrangement links TRBV2 to TRBJ1-2; TRBD1 aligns across 7 bases. In germline, CDR1 is SNHLY, CDR2 FYNNEI. The V and J ends lost 5 bases and 8 bases, in that order; junction bases with no gene match: 11. The CDR3 loop spans 14 amino acids. CDR3: CASSYSQGNDGYTF. CDR3 sequence (DNA): TGTGCCAGCAGTTACTCACAGGGGAATGACGGCTACACCTTC.

The rearrangement links TRBV7-2 to TRBJ2-7, with 12 bases aligning to TRBD2. The CDR3 has 15 residues. Germline assignment: CDR1 SGHTA and CDR2 FQGNSA. Trimming took 2 bases from V and 2 from J; bases not matched to a gene: 1. The CDR3 here is CASSLRLAGAYEQYF. The CDR3 DNA reads as TGTGCCAGCAGCTTACGACTAGCGGGAGCCTACGAGCAGTACTTC.

J is TRBJ2-7 and V is TRBV9; the D gene is possibly TRBD2 (6 bases). CDR1 and CDR2 from the germline V gene are SGDLS and YYNGEE. Trimming stripped 3 bases from V and 7 bases from J, with 17 bases between. This CDR3 has 14 residues. The CDR3 protein is CASSGLSVGGEQYF. The DNA of the CDR3 is TGTGCCAGCAGCGGACTGAGTGTCGGAGGGGAGCAGTACTTC.

This clone was seen just once. This chain uses TRBV10-3 with TRBJ1-1, with 9 positions matching TRBD1. The CDR3 runs to 16 residues. J gave up 7 bases and V 6 bases, and 15 bases lay outside the gene matches. Germline V gene lookup returns CDR1 ENHRY and CDR2 SYGVKD. CDR3 amino acids: CAISAGTGRGVGEAFF. CDR3 nucleotide sequence: TGTGCCATCAGCGCCGGGACAGGGCGGGGAGTGGGTGAAGCTTTCTTT.

The V call is TRBV7-8, the J call TRBJ2-7; TRBD2 aligns across 7 bases. Germline lookup yields CDR1 SGHVS and CDR2 FQNEAQ. The CDR3 extends over 15 amino acids. V was clipped by 5 bases and J by 6 bases; unmatched bases: 13. CDR3 DNA sequence: TGTGCCAGCAGCCACACTAGCGTCGTTGGTGTCGAGCAGTACTTC. It yields the protein CASSHTSVVGVEQYF. The full variable domain, with the rest looked up from reference TRBV7-8 and TRBJ2-7, is GAGVSQSPRYKVAKRGQDVALRCDPISGHVSLFWYQQALGQGPEFLTYFQNEAQLDKSGLPSDRFFAERPEGSVSTLKIQRTQQEDSAVYLCASSHTSVVGVEQYFGPGTRLTVT.

The J gene is TRBJ1-4, the V gene TRBV18; a possible D gene is TRBD1 (5 bases). CDR1 and CDR2 (germline): KGHSH, LQKENI. Trimming removed 3 bases at V and 4 bases at J, with 18 bases between. The CDR3 runs to 17 residues. CDR3 DNA sequence: TGTGCCAGCTCACCCTTCTCGGTGGGGCAAATTAATGAAAAACTGTTTTTT. Its translation: CASSPFSVGQINEKLFF.

The chain is built from TRBV5-1 and TRBJ2-5, with 9 bases fitting TRBD2. Germline V lookup: CDR1 SGHRS, CDR2 YFSETQ. The CDR3 is made up of 15 amino acids. V was clipped by 4 bases and J by 1 base; unmatched bases: 5. The CDR3 nucleotides are TGCGCCAGCAGCCCAGGGACTAGCCGCCAAGAGACCCAGTACTTC. This sequence encodes CASSPGTSRQETQYF.

Concerning this clone: The same CDR3 arises from other DNA sequences in this sample as well. V gene TRBV5-1 combines with J gene TRBJ1-1; 8 positions match TRBD1. CDR1 is SGHRS and CDR2 is YFSETQ in the germline V gene. Trimming removed 4 bases from V and 0 bases from J; junction bases left unmatched: 5. The CDR3 runs to 15 residues. CDR3 in DNA: TGCGCCAGCAGCATAGGACAGGGCATGAACACTGAAGCTTTCTTT. This sequence encodes CASSIGQGMNTEAFF.

The CDR3 loop reads CASSPQTSTDTQYF. CDR3 sequence (DNA): TGCGCCAGCAGCCCCCAAACTAGCACAGATACGCAGTATTTT. The chain joins TRBV5-1 to TRBJ2-3; D remains ambiguous. Germline loops: CDR1 SGHRS, CDR2 YFSETQ. The CDR3 totals 14 residues. V was trimmed by 4 bases and J by 0 bases, leaving 9 bases between them.

V and J are TRBV27 and TRBJ2-3; TRBD1 aligns across 7 bases. The length of the CDR3 is 16 residues. The germline V gene has CDR1 MNHEY and CDR2 SMNVEV (reference sequence). J lost 1 base, V lost 5 bases, and 9 bases had no gene match. CDR3 DNA sequence: TGTGCCAGCAGTACCTATGAGGGGGCTCGCACAGATACGCAGTATTTT. The encoded protein is CASSTYEGARTDTQYF.

The chain has TRBV6-1 and TRBJ2-7, with 12 nucleotides matching TRBD2. Losses at the gene ends were 6 bases for V and 3 bases for J; bases not matched to a gene: 3. The CDR3 runs to 14 residues. CDR1 and CDR2 (germline): MNHNS, SASEGT. The chain's CDR3 is CASRTSGGYYEQYF. CDR3 sequence (DNA): TGTGCCAGCAGGACTAGCGGGGGTTACTACGAGCAGTACTTC.

About this clone: One end of the junction does not line up with germline, which may come from a read error. The V call is TRBV7-7, the J call TRBJ2-1, with D perhaps matching TRBD1 (5 bases). The CDR3 loop spans 16 amino acids. Germline CDR1 reads SSHAT; CDR2 reads FNYEAQ (reference sequence). CDR3 residues: CASSPNTGTSYNEQFF. In nucleotides, the CDR3 is TGTGCTAGCAGCCCCAACACAGGAACCTCCTACAATGAGCAGTTCTTC.

This clone was picked up one time. The gene calls are TRBV27 and TRBJ1-1, with D perhaps matching TRBD1 (6 bases). V was pared by 3 bases and J by 4 bases, with 12 bases between. The CDR3 is made up of 14 amino acids. The V gene's germline CDR1 is MNHEY and CDR2 SMNVEV (reference sequence). CDR3 DNA: TGTGCCAGCAGTTTTCGACAGGCGGTCACTGAAGCTTTCTTT. Translated: CASSFRQAVTEAFF.

The table lists this clone with a few counts. The chain joins TRBV9 to TRBJ1-6; D unresolved. V lost 4 bases to trimming and J lost 7 bases, with 15 bases between them. The CDR3 loop spans 15 amino acids. Germline assignment: CDR1 SGDLS and CDR2 YYNGEE. The CDR3 spells CASSLTTERNSPLHF. The CDR3 coding sequence is TGTGCCAGCAGCTTGACGACGGAGAGAAATTCACCCCTCCACTTT. The full variable domain, in which reference TRBV9 and TRBJ1-6 provide the parts outside the CDR3, is DSGVTQTPKHLITATGQRVTLRCSPRSGDLSVYWYQQSLDQGLQFLIQYYNGEERAKGNILERFSAQQFPDLHSELNLSSLELGDSALYFCASSLTTERNSPLHFGNGTRLTVT.

This clone was picked up one time. The chain couples TRBV11-3 to TRBJ2-5; a weak D match, TRBD2 (5 bases). V was shortened by 3 bases and J by 4 bases, with 9 bases between the two germline ends. The CDR3 length is 13 residues. The V gene's germline CDR1 is SGHNT and CDR2 YENEEA. CDR3 coding DNA: TGTGCCAGCAGCTTCGTGGGAGCAGAGACCCAGTACTTC. Translated, it gives CASSFVGAETQYF. Full variable domain (missing parts from reference TRBV11-3 and TRBJ2-5): EAGVVQSPRYKIIEKKQPVAFWCNPISGHNTLYWYLQNLGQGPELLIRYENEEAVDDSQLPKDRFSAERLKGVDSTLKIQPAELGDSAVYLCASSFVGAETQYFGPGTRLLVL.

The sample holds a few counts of this clone. At the DNA level, this CDR3 is encoded by other sequences in the same sample as well. The chain links TRBV30 to TRBJ1-3; TRBD1 might be the D (6 bases). Germline CDR1 GTSNPN, CDR2 SVGIG (reference sequence). V was pared by 2 bases and J by 4 bases, with 9 bases between. The CDR3 length is 13 residues. The CDR3 loop reads CAWSIDRGNTIYF. CDR3 in DNA: TGTGCCTGGAGTATCGACAGGGGAAACACCATATATTTT.

The V gene is TRBV9, the J gene TRBJ2-1, with D maybe TRBD2 (6 bases). The germline gives CDR1 SGDLS, CDR2 YYNGEE. The CDR3 has 14 amino acids. V shed 3 bases and J shed 4 bases, with 11 bases lying between them. CDR3 in DNA: TGTGCCAGCAGCGCTATGGACTATTACAATGAGCAGTTCTTC. Its protein product is CASSAMDYYNEQFF.

V usage is TRBV19 and J usage is TRBJ2-7; possibly TRBD1 for D (6 bases). The CDR3 sequence is 18 residues long. Deletions cut 2 bases from V and 1 base from J, with 21 bases between. The germline V gene encodes CDR1 LNHDA and CDR2 SQIVND (reference sequence). Written as DNA, the CDR3 is TGTGCCAGTAGTATAAGGGCCCTACAGGGCGGGTTTTCCTACGAGCAGTACTTC. It encodes CASSIRALQGGFSYEQYF.

This sequence joins TRBV6-1 and TRBJ2-3, with a weak D call TRBD1 (6 bases). Germline V gene data show CDR1 as MNHNS and CDR2 as SASEGT. Trimming took 6 bases from V and 5 from J, leaving 12 bases between them. The CDR3 totals 13 residues. Here the CDR3 DNA reads TGTGCCAGCAGGGGGGCCGCCAGAGATACGCAGTATTTT. Protein product: CASRGAARDTQYF.

This rearrangement joins TRBV10-1 to TRBJ2-1; D is perhaps TRBD2 (5 bases). V lost 2 bases, J lost 12 bases, and 11 bases lay in between. CDR1 WNHNN and CDR2 SYGVQD come from the germline V gene (reference sequence). The CDR3 runs 12 residues. CDR3 DNA sequence: TGCGCCAGCAGTGAGGAGGGAACCGTGCAGTTCTTC. Protein: CASSEEGTVQFF.

The rearrangement links TRBV5-1 to TRBJ2-5, with TRBD2 identical over 14 bases. Looked up from germline, CDR1 is SGHRS and CDR2 is YFSETQ. The length of the CDR3 is 14 residues. V lost 5 bases and J lost 11; bases outside the gene matches: 8. The CDR3: CASRSGTSGGPQYF. The DNA for the CDR3 is TGCGCCAGCAGATCCGGGACTAGCGGGGGCCCGCAGTACTTC.

The chain carries TRBV29-1 and TRBJ2-7; D is possibly TRBD2 (7 bases). The CDR3 length is 13 residues. Per germline, CDR1 SQVTM and CDR2 ANQGSEA. V was trimmed by 0 bases and J by 7 bases, leaving 13 bases between them. CDR3 nucleotides: TGCAGCGTTGAAGATGGGGGGGGCTCGGAGCAGTACTTC. Translating gives CSVEDGGGSEQYF.

The CDR3 is CASRRRGTEAFF. DNA of the CDR3: TGTGCCAGCAGACGCAGGGGGACTGAAGCTTTCTTT. This chain uses TRBV27 with TRBJ1-1; 7 bases fit TRBD1. This CDR3 comprises 12 residues. The V and J ends lost 6 bases and 5 bases, in that order; junction bases with no gene match: 3. Germline-derived CDR1 and CDR2 are MNHEY and SMNVEV (reference sequence).

V is TRBV6-5 and J is TRBJ2-7; tentative D call: TRBD2 (5 bases). Trimming removed 6 bases at V and 3 bases at J, with 18 bases between. CDR1 is MNHEY and CDR2 is SVGAGI in the germline V gene. The CDR3 extends over 15 amino acids. The CDR3 sequence is CASRPGEGLLYEQYF. For the CDR3, the DNA is TGTGCCAGCAGACCGGGTGAAGGACTTCTCTACGAGCAGTACTTC.

The chain joins TRBV5-6 to TRBJ1-5; D may be TRBD1 (6 bases). V dropped 0 bases and J dropped 5 bases, with 9 bases sitting between them. This CDR3 has 14 amino acids. Germline CDR1 and CDR2: SGHDT and YYEEEE. The DNA of the CDR3 is TGTGCCAGCAGCTTGGGACAGGCCTATCAGCCCCAGCATTTT. The encoded protein is CASSLGQAYQPQHF.